This entry features one T cell receptor beta chain sequence. A single count supports this clone. Its antigen is unknown. Within one base of it there is no much larger clone, and no base qualities were kept. The library relied on the immunoSEQ multiplex PCR assay. DNA from the cultured, isolated CD4+ T cells was subjected to TCR beta CDR3 sequencing. Under the source paper's analysis protocol: Non-productive TCR sequences were removed and reads were trimmed to the CDR3 region, keeping CDR3s of at least 7 amino acids. Antigen-specific clonotypes were identified using the MANAFEST web app by comparison of expansion in peptide wells against reference cultures. To be called positive, a clone needed expansion at FDR<0.05 compared with the reference and with all other wells, an odds ratio greater than 5, and a frequency greater than 0.1% in two replicate wells. A clonotype was defined as cross-reactive if the clonotype was significantly expanded both in SARS-CoV-2 spike wells and in at least one common cold coronavirus spike condition. Using the stringdist R package, CDR3 similarity was measured by Levenshtein distance, and unrooted trees were constructed with ape in R 3.6.1. This is the immuneACCESS table as TCRdb keeps it, with only in-frame sequences that have V and J called. A part of the clones is gone; compared with another copy, unresolved V genes explain less than half, and the rest is unexplained. That table furnishes V, J and clone size, whereas the DNA furnished D and trimming. The sample profile shows 50,000 or so clones; 65% to 75% of them were found once. The top ten hold 4.5% to 5.5% of the sample.

After approximately eleven days of culture, CD4+ T cells were isolated with the EasySep CD4+ T cell isolation kit. PCR-confirmed SARS-CoV-2 infection had occurred in convalescent patients between March and December 2020, before the Alpha, Beta and Delta variants emerged in the United States. Two doses of either the BNT162b2 or the mRNA-1273 mRNA SARS-CoV-2 vaccine were administered to participants. On days 3 and 7, half of the culture medium was replaced with fresh IL-2-containing medium. Unless noted otherwise, every peptide stimulation condition was grown in triplicate wells. PBMC were separated from whole blood using Ficoll-Paque Plus gradient centrifugation and were then either cryopreserved at -140C or used fresh. The QIAamp micro DNA kit was used to extract genomic DNA from the cultured CD4+ T cells. This entry is derived from a study of vaccination effects on CD4 cells after COVID-19 (dated 2022 in TCRdb). Broadly, across the study: The ViraFEST assay stimulated PBMC with viral peptide pools and then used TCR sequencing to identify antigen-specific CD4+ T cell clonotypes by expansion. Altogether, around 9 COVID-19 convalescent patients and a few SARS-CoV-2-naive healthy vaccine recipients made up the full study. Across the study, the median time from the second dose to post-vaccine sampling was 72 days (range 14 to 241). About 2.1 million PBMC per well were cultured with about 9.6 ug/ml peptides in IMDM containing 5% human AB serum, 10 IU/ml IL-2 and gentamicin. After vaccination, three convalescent patients were sampled both early (day +14) and late (day +241, +227, +161 respectively). Cultures from other donors in the study were sequenced using the Oncomine TCR Beta short-read assay on an Illumina iSeq 100. SARS-CoV-2 spike-specific CD4+ TCR repertoires were compared before and after mRNA vaccination in COVID-19 convalescent patients and in infection-naive vaccine recipients.

Paper-wide results and their limitations: Clones induced by infection and clones induced by vaccination both contracted markedly at late timepoints after vaccination, which fits with T cell responses waning over time. The study was limited by a small number of convalescent patients, and early post-infection timepoints were lacking. In convalescent patients, the post-vaccine spike-reactive repertoire consisted mainly of new vaccine-induced clones, largely distinct from infection-induced clones.

CDR1 is given as SGHAT and CDR2 as FQNNGV, both from the germline V gene. The CDR3 spans 13 residues, from the cysteine through the phenylalanine. Only the CDR3 portion is preserved as DNA: 39 bases, with reading frame beginning at the first base. Relative to germline, V is 3 bases shorter and J is 2 bases shorter, with 7 bases between their ends. The sequence derives from a human donor who had a prior SARS-CoV-2 infection. This chain joins TRBV11-2 to TRBJ1-1; the D gene assignment is ambiguous. Source: CD4+ T cells from PBMCs cultured without peptide, taken after COVID-19 vaccination. The nucleotides are TGTGCCAGCAGCTTCCAGGAAAACACTGAAGCTTTCTTT. It codes for CASSFQENTEAFF.